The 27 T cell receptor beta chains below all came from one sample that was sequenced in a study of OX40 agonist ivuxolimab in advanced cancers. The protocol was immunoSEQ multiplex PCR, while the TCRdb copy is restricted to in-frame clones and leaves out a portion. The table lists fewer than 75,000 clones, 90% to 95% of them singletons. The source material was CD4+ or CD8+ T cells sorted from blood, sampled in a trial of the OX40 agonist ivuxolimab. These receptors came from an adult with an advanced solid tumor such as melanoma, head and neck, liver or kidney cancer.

The CDR3 protein is CASSEVRGLSNTGELFF. In nucleotides, the CDR3 is TGTGCCAGCAGCGAGGTGCGGGGGCTGTCGAACACCGGGGAGCTGTTTTTT. The chain has TRBV9 and TRBJ2-2; D perhaps matches TRBD2 (7 bases). Trimming removed 3 bases at V and 0 bases at J, with 15 bases between. The CDR3 covers 17 residues. Germline CDR1 is SGDLS and CDR2 is YYNGEE.

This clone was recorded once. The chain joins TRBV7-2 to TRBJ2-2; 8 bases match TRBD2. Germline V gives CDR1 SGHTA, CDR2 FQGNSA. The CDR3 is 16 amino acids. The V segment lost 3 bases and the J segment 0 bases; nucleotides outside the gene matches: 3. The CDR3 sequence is CASSLQLAANTGELFF. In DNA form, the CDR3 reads TGTGCCAGCAGCTTGCAACTAGCGGCGAACACCGGGGAGCTGTTTTTT.

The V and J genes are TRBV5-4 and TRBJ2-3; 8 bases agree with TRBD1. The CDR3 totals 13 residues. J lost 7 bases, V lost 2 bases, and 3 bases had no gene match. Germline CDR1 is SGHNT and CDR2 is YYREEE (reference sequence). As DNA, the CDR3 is TGTGCCAGCAGCTTTGACAGGGGACATACGCAGTATTTT. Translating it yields CASSFDRGHTQYF.

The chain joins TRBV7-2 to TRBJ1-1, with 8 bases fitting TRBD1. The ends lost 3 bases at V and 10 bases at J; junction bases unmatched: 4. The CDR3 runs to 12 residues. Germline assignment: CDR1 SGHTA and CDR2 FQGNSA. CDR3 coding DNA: TGTGCCAGCAGCTTTGGACAGGGCCTAGCTTTCTTT. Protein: CASSFGQGLAFF. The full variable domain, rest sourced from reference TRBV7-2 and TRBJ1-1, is GAGVSQSPSNKVTEKGKDVELRCDPISGHTALYWYRQSLGQGLEFLIYFQGNSAPDKSGLPSDRFSAERTGGSVSTLTIQRTQQEDSAVYLCASSFGQGLAFFGQGTRLTVV.

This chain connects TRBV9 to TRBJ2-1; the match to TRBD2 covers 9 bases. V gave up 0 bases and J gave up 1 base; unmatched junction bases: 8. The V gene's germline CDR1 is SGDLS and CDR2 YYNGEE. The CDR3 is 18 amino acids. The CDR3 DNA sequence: TGTGCCAGCAGCGTAGAAGGCGGGAGGGCAGGATCCTACAATGAGCAGTTCTTC. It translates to CASSVEGGRAGSYNEQFF.

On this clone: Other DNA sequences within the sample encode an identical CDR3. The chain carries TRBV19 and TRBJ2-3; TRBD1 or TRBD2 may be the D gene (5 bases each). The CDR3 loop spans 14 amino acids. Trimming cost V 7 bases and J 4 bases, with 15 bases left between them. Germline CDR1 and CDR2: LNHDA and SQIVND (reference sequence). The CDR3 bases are TGTGCCAGTAAATCGGGGACCGGGGCAGATACGCAGTATTTT. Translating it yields CASKSGTGADTQYF.

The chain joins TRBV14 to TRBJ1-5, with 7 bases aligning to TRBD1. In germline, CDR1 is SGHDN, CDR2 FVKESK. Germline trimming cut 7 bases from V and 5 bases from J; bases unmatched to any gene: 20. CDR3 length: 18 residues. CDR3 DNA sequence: TGTGCCAGCACCTTTAGGGCAGGGGACAGCCTCGGGGATCAGCCCCAGCATTTT. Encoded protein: CASTFRAGDSLGDQPQHF.

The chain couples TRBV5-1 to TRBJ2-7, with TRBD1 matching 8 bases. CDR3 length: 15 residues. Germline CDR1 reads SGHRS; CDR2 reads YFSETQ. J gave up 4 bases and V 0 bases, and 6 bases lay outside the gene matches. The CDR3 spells CASSLDGTGIYEQYF. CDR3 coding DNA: TGCGCCAGCAGCTTGGATGGGACAGGTATTTACGAGCAGTACTTC.

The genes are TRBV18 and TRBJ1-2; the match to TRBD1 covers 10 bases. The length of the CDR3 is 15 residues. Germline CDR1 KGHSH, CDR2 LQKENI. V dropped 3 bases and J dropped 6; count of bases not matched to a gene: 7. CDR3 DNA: TGTGCCAGCTCACCGTCGGCGGGACAGGGGCATGGCTACACCTTC. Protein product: CASSPSAGQGHGYTF. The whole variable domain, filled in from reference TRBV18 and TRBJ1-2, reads NAGVMQNPRHLVRRRGQEARLRCSPMKGHSHVYWYRQLPEEGLKFMVYLQKENIIDESGMPKERFSAEFPKEGPSILRIQQVVRGDSAAYFCASSPSAGQGHGYTFGSGTRLTVV.

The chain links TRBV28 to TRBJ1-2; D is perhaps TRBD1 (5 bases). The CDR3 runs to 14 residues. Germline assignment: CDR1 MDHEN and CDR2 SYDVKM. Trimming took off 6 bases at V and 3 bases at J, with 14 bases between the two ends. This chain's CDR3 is CASSQSGGHYGYTF. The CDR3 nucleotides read TGTGCCAGCAGCCAAAGCGGGGGTCACTATGGCTACACCTTC.

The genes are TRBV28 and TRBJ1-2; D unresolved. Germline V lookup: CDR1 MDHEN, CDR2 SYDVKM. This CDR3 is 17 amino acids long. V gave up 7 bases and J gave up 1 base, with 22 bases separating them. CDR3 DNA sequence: TGTGCCAGCATACGGACTTTCAGGCAGACCCTTAACTATGGCTACACCTTC. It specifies CASIRTFRQTLNYGYTF.

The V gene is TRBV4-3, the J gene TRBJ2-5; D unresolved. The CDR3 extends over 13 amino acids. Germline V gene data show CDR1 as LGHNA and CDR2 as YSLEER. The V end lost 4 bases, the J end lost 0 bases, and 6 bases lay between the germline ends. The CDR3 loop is CASSPSYQETQYF. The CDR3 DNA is TGCGCCAGCAGCCCCTCGTACCAAGAGACCCAGTACTTC.

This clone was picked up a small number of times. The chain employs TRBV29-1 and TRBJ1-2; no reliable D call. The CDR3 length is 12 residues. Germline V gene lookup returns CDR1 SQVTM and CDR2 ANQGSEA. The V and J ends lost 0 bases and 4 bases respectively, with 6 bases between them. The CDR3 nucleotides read TGCAGCGTTGAAGACAGGACCTATGGCTACACCTTC. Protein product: CSVEDRTYGYTF.

The CDR3 DNA is TGCAGCGTTGAAGAGTCCAGGGATGGCTACACCTTC. Translating gives CSVEESRDGYTF. The chain couples TRBV29-1 to TRBJ1-2; a possible D gene is TRBD1 (5 bases). The germline V gene has CDR1 SQVTM and CDR2 ANQGSEA. Trimming pared 0 bases from V and 6 bases from J, leaving 8 bases between. This CDR3 region has 12 residues. The full variable domain, rest sourced from reference TRBV29-1 and TRBJ1-2, is SAVISQKPSRDICQRGTSLTIQCQVDSQVTMMFWYRQQPGQSLTLIATANQGSEATYESGFVIDKFPISRPNLTFSTLTVSNMSPEDSSIYLCSVEESRDGYTFGSGTRLTVV.

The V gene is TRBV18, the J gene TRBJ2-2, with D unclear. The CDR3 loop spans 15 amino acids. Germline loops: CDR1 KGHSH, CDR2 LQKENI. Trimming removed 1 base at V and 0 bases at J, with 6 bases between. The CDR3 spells CASSPQDANTGELFF. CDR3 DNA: TGTGCCAGCTCACCACAAGACGCGAACACCGGGGAGCTGTTTTTT.

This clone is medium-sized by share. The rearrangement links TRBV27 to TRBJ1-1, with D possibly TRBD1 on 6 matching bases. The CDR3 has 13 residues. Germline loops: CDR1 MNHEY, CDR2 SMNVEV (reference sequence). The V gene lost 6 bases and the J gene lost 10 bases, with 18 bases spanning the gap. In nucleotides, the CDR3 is TGTGCCAGCAGGGGGGGGGCTGGTTTAGTAGCTTTCTTT. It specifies CASRGGAGLVAFF.

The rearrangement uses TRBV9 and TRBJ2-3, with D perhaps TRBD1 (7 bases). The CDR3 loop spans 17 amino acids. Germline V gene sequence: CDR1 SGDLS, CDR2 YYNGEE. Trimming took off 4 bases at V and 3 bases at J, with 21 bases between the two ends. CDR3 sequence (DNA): TGTGCCAGCAGCTTTCTCTCAGGGGGGTCTAGGACAGATACGCAGTATTTT. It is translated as CASSFLSGGSRTDTQYF.

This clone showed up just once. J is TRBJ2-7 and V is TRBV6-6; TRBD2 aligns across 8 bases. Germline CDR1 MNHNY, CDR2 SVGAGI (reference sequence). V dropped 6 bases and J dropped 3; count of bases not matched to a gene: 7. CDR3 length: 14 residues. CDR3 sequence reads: CASSPLSGSYEQYF. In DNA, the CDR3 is TGTGCCAGCAGCCCACTAAGCGGGAGCTACGAGCAGTACTTC.

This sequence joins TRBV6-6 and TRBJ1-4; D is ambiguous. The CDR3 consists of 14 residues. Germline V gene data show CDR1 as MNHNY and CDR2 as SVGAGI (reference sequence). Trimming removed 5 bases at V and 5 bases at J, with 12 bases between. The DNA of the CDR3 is TGTGCCAGCAGTAGCCCAGTTCCCAATGAAAAACTGTTTTTT. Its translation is CASSSPVPNEKLFF.

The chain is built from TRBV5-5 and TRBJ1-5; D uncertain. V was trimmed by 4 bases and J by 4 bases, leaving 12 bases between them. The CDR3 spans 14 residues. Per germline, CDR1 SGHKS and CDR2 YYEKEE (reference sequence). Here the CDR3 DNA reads TGTGCCAGCAGCCAATCACAGAGGAATCAGCCCCAGCATTTT. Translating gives CASSQSQRNQPQHF.

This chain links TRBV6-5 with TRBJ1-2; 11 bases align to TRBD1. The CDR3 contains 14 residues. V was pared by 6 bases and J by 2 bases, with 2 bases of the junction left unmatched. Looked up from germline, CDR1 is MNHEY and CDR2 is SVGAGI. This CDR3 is CASRRTGGNYGYTF. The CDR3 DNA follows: TGTGCCAGCAGGAGGACAGGGGGCAACTATGGCTACACCTTC.

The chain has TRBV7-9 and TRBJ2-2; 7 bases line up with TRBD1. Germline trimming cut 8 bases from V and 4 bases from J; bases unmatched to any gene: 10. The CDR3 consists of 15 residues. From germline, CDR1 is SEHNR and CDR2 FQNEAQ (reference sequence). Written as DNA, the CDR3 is TGTGCCAGCCGCGGACAGGCCCCGCTCACCGGGGAGCTGTTTTTT. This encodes CASRGQAPLTGELFF.

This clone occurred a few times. DNA of the CDR3: TGTGCCAGCAGTCGTGGAATAAGGAACACTGAAGCTTTCTTT. This translates into CASSRGIRNTEAFF. The V gene is TRBV6-1, the J gene TRBJ1-1, with unresolved D. This CDR3 contains 14 residues. V gave up 5 bases and J gave up 1 base, with 11 bases separating them. Germline-derived CDR1 and CDR2 are MNHNS and SASEGT.

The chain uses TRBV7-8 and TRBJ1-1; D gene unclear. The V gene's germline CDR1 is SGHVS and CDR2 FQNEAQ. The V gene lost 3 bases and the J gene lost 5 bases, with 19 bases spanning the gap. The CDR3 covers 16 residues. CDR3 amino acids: CASSFLGPGVSTEAFF. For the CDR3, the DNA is TGTGCCAGCAGCTTCTTAGGTCCTGGGGTATCTACTGAAGCTTTCTTT.

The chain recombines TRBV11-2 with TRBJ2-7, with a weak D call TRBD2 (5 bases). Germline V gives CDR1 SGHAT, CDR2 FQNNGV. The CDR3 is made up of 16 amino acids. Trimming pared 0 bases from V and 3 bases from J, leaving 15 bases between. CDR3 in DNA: TGTGCCAGCAGCTTAGAATTGGACGGGGTTGGCTACGAGCAGTACTTC. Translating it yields CASSLELDGVGYEQYF.

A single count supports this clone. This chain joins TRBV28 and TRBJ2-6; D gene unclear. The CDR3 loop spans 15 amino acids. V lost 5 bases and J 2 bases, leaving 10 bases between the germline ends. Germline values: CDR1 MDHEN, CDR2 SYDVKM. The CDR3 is CASSEVGPGANVLTF. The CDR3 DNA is TGTGCCAGCAGTGAGGTGGGCCCTGGGGCCAACGTCCTGACTTTC.

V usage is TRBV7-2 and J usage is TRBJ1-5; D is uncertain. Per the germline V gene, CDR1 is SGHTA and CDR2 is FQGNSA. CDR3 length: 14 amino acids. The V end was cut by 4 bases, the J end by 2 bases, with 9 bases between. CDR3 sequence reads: CASSCRVRNQPQHF. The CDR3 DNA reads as TGTGCCAGCAGCTGCCGGGTACGCAATCAGCCCCAGCATTTT.